This entry concerns a single T cell receptor beta chain. The PCR employed 60 Vbeta primers together with 13 Jbeta primers. Sequencing was performed with immunoSEQ multiplex PCR; in TCRdb, only in-frame clones are kept and a portion is missing. The table has 200,000 or so clones, just under 80% seen once. The entry originates in a study of cytomegalovirus exposure and HLA in healthy donors. Study in general: Early released data comprised about 84 million unique TCRs from HLA-typed donors.

This CDR3 is 13 amino acids long. The ends lost 7 bases at V and 2 bases at J; junction bases unmatched: 7. CDR1 and CDR2 from the germline V gene are SQVTM and ANQGSEA. Sequencing input: PBMCs. J is TRBJ1-1 and V is TRBV29-1, with 7 bases lining up with TRBD1. The TCR sequence derives from a woman in her thirties in good health and CMV-seropositive. The CDR3 spells CSAKGDSNTEAFF. CDR3 nucleotide sequence: TGCAGCGCCAAGGGGGACAGTAACACTGAAGCTTTCTTT.